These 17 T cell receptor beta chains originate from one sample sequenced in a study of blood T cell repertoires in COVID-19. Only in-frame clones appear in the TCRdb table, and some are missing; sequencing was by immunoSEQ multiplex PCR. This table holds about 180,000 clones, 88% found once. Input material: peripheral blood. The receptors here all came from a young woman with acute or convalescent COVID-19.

DNA for the CDR3: TGCGCCAGCAGCCCGGGAGCGGGACCCGCCTACGAGCAGTACTTC. Translated: CASSPGAGPAYEQYF. The rearrangement uses TRBV5-1 and TRBJ2-7, with 7 bases that match TRBD2. Unmatched junction bases numbered 9, after V lost 4 bases and J lost 2 bases. CDR3 size: 15 residues. Germline CDR1 SGHRS, CDR2 YFSETQ.

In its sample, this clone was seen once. CDR3 in DNA: TGTGCCAGCAGTTTATCACCGCAGGGCTACACCTTC. It specifies CASSLSPQGYTF. V and J are TRBV6-6 and TRBJ1-2, with D unclear. CDR3 length: 12 residues. The V end lost 4 bases, the J end lost 8 bases, and 11 bases lay between the germline ends. Germline V gene data show CDR1 as MNHNY and CDR2 as SVGAGI (reference sequence).

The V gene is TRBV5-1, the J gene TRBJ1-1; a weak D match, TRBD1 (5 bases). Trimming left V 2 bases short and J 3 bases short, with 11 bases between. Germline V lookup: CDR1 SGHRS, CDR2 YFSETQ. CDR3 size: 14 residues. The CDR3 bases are TGCGCCAGCAGCTTTTGGGGCGGGGACACTGAAGCTTTCTTT. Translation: CASSFWGGDTEAFF.

DNA of the CDR3: TGTGCCAGCAGCTCAAGCCCCCTGGACGAGCAGTACTTC. Protein sequence: CASSSSPLDEQYF. The gene calls are TRBV11-2 and TRBJ2-7; D not resolved. The CDR3 is 13 residues long. Trimming stripped 4 bases from V and 5 bases from J, with 12 bases between. The V gene's germline CDR1 is SGHAT and CDR2 FQNNGV.

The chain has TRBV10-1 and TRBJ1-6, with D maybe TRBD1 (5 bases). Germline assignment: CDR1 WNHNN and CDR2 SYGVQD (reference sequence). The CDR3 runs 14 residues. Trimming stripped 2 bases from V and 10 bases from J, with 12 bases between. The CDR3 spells CASSERGTGSPLHF. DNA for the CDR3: TGCGCCAGCAGTGAGAGGGGAACTGGATCACCCCTCCACTTT.

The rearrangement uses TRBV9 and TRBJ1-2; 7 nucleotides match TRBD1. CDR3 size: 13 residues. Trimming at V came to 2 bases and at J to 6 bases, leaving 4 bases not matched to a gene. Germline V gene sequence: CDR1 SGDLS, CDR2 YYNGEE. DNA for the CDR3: TGTGCCAGCAGCGTGGGACAGTGGGATGGCTACACCTTC. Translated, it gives CASSVGQWDGYTF.

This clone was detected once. The DNA for the CDR3 is TGTGCCGGTGGAACAGACATAAACATTCAGTACTTC. This gives the protein CAGGTDINIQYF. The chain employs TRBV2 and TRBJ2-4, with D unresolved. Deletions cut 11 bases from V and 6 bases from J, with 14 bases between. The CDR3 runs 12 residues. The germline gives CDR1 SNHLY, CDR2 FYNNEI.

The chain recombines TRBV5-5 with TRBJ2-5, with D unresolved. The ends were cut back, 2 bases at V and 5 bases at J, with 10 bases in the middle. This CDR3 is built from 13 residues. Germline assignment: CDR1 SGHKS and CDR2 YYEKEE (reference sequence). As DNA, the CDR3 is TGTGCCAGCAGCTTCTCATTTGCGGAGACCCAGTACTTC. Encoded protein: CASSFSFAETQYF.

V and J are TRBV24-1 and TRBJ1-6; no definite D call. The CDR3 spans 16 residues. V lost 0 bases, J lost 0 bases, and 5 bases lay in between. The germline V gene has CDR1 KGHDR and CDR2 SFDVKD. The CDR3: CATSDLKSSYNSPLHF. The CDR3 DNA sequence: TGTGCCACCAGTGATTTGAAGAGCTCCTATAATTCACCCCTCCACTTT.

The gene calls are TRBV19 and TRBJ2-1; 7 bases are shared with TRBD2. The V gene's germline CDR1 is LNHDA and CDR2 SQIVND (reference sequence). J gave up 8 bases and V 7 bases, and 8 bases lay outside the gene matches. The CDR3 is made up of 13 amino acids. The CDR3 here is CASTGTIGHEQFF. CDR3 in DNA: TGTGCCAGTACCGGGACTATTGGGCATGAGCAGTTCTTC.

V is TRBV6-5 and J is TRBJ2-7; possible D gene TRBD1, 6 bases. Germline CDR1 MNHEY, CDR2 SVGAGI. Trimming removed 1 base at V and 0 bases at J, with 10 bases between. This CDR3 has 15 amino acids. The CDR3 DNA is TGTGCCAGCAGTTACTACACAGGGAACTCCTACGAGCAGTACTTC. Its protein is CASSYYTGNSYEQYF.

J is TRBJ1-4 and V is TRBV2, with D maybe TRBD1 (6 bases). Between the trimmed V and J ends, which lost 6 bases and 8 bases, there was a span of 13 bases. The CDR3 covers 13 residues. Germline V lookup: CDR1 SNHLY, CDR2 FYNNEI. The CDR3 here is CASRARGWEKLFF. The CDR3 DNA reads TGTGCCAGCAGAGCCAGGGGATGGGAAAAACTGTTTTTT.

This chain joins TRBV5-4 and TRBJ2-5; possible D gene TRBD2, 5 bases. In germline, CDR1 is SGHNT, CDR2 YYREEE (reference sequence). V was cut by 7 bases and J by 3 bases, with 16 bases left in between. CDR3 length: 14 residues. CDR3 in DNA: TGTGCCAGCGGGAGAGGTGTAACGAAAGAGACCCAGTACTTC. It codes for CASGRGVTKETQYF.

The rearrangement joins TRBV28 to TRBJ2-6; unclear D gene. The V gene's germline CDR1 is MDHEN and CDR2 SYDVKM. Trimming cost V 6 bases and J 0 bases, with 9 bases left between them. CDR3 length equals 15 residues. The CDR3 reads CASSRSGSGANVLTF. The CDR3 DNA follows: TGTGCCAGCAGCCGCAGTGGCTCTGGGGCCAACGTCCTGACTTTC.

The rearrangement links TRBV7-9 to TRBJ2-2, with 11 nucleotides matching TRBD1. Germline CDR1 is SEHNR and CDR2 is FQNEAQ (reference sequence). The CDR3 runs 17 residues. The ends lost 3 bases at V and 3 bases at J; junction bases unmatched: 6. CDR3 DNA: TGTGCCAGCAGCTTCCCTCCGGGACAGGGGGACACCGGGGAGCTGTTTTTT. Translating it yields CASSFPPGQGDTGELFF.

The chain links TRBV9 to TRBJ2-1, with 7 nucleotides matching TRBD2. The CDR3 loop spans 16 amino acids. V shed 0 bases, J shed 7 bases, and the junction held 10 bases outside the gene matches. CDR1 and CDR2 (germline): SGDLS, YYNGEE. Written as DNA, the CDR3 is TGTGCCAGCAGCGTAGGAAGCGGGACGGGTAGGAATGAGCAGTTCTTC. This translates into CASSVGSGTGRNEQFF.

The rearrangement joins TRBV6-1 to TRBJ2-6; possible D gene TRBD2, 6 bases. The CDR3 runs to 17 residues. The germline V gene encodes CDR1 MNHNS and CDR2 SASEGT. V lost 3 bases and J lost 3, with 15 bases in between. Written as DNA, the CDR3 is TGTGCCAGCAGTGACCTCAGACTAGGATTTGGGGCCAACGTCCTGACTTTC. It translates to CASSDLRLGFGANVLTF.